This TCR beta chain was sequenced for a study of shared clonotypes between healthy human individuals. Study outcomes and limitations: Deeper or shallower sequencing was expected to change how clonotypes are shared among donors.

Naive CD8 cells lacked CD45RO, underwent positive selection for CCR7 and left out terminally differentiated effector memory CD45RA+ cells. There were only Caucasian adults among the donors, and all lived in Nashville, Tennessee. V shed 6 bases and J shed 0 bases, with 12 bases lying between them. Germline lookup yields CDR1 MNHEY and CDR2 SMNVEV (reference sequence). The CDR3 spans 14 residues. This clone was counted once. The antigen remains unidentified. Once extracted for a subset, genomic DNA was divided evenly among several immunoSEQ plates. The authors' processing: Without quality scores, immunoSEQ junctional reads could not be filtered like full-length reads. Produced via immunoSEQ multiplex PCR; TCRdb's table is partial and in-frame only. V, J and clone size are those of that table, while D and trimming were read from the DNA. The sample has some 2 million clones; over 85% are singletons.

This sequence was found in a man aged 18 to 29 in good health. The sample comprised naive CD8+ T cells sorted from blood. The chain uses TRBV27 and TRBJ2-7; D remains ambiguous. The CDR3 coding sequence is TGTGCCAGCAGGACACAGTGGAGCTCCTACGAGCAGTACTTC. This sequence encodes CASRTQWSSYEQYF.